The 7 T cell receptor beta chains listed next were all sequenced from one sample in a study of tumor-infiltrating lymphocytes in primary liver carcinoma (TCRdb year 2017). TCRdb names Illumina HiSeq 2500 as the instrument used. TCRbeta-specific cDNA was reverse-transcribed from about 520 ng total RNA using a constant-region primer and ProtoScript II reverse transcriptase. Three nested multiplex PCR rounds, following a slightly modified ARM-PCR procedure, were used to build the TCRbeta libraries. Each of the first two PCR rounds ran for approximately 10 cycles and used multiplex TRBV1-TRBV30 forward primers together with a Cbeta reverse primer. TCRdb reworked the public reads: Q25 trimming with fastp, MiXCR clone assembly, productive beta chains retained. Identical CDR3 protein sequences are pooled into one entry, listed with their most common genes and DNA. The sample table lists around 170,000 distinct CDR3 sequences, less than 65% of them with a count of one. The top ten constitute roughly 76% of the sample.

RNA from unsorted whole blood was extracted with TRIzol reagent, and germline DNA was obtained with the DNeasy Blood & Tissue kit. Sequenced sample: peripheral blood. Receptor source: a man aged 40-49 years with primary liver carcinoma and hepatitis B virus infection.

The genes are TRBV14 and TRBJ2-7, with D hard to call. Trimming shortened V by 8 bases and J by 2 bases, and 7 bases separated the two germline ends. The length of the CDR3 is 11 residues. The germline V gene encodes CDR1 SGHDN and CDR2 FVKESK. Here the CDR3 reads CASVRAYEQYF. CDR3 nucleotides: TGTGCCAGCGTGCGAGCCTACGAGCAGTACTTC.

As regards this clonotype: One end of the junction is discordant with germline, which a read error may explain. The V gene is TRBV11-2, the J gene TRBJ2-1; a weak D match, TRBD1 (5 bases). The CDR3 covers 15 residues. Germline V gives CDR1 SGHAT, CDR2 FQNNGV. The CDR3 loop is CASSLVIGAYNEQFF. DNA of the CDR3: TGTGCCAGCAGTTTAGTTATAGGGGCCTACAATGAGCAGTTCTTC.

The chain carries TRBV20-1 and TRBJ2-3; 7 bases fit TRBD2. The CDR3 runs 13 residues. V dropped 8 bases and J dropped 4; count of bases not matched to a gene: 9. Germline V gene sequence: CDR1 DFQATT, CDR2 SNEGSKA (reference sequence). CDR3 DNA: TGCAGTCCCTCTGCGGGAGAGGCAGATACGCAGTATTTT. Amino acid sequence: CSPSAGEADTQYF.

Comment on this clonotype: With a much larger clone just one base away, this may be a read error. The CDR3 region is CVSSSGRKRTQYF. The CDR3, as DNA: TGTGTCAGCAGCTCGGGACGGAAGAGAACCCAGTACTTC. V is TRBV11-2 and J is TRBJ2-5, with D perhaps given as TRBD1 or TRBD2 (5 bases each). The CDR3 totals 13 residues. In germline, CDR1 is SGHAT, CDR2 FQNNGV.

Notes on this clonotype: It is likely a read error, because the conserved phenylalanine at the end of the CDR3 is missing. In DNA, the CDR3 is TGTGCCAGCTGCGATACAGGTGATGTCCCCCAGCATCTT. Translation: CASCDTGDVPQHL. The chain has TRBV6-1 and TRBJ1-5; D might be TRBD1 (5 bases). The CDR3 totals 13 residues. Germline V gives CDR1 MNHNS, CDR2 SASEGT. The V end was cut by 8 bases, the J end by 10 bases, with 18 bases between.

This clonotype was observed at least ten times. This rearrangement joins TRBV11-2 to TRBJ2-7; 14 bases map to TRBD2. Germline trimming cut 5 bases from V and 2 bases from J; bases unmatched to any gene: 11. CDR1 and CDR2 (germline): SGHAT, FQNNGV. The CDR3 is made up of 18 amino acids. CDR3 loop: CASSRGLAGGNLPYEQYF. The CDR3 DNA is TGTGCCAGCAGCCGTGGACTAGCGGGAGGTAATCTTCCCTACGAGCAGTACTTC.

The table lists this clonotype with many counts. V usage is TRBV11-2 and J usage is TRBJ1-1, with TRBD1 as a possible D gene (6 bases). Trimming stripped 9 bases from V and 6 bases from J, with 20 bases between. CDR3 length equals 14 residues. The germline CDR1 and CDR2 sequences are SGHAT and FQNNGV. The CDR3 sequence: CASGVGGSLAEAFF. CDR3 coding DNA: TGTGCCAGTGGGGTAGGGGGGTCTCTGGCTGAAGCTTTCTTT.